The clone carrying this TCR beta chain was recorded a few times. The antigen is not known. Germline CDR1 MNHNS, CDR2 SASEGT. The CDR3 sequence is 16 residues long. With V trimmed by 0 bases and J by 1 base, 1 base remained unmatched. The source of the sample is a study of cytomegalovirus exposure and HLA in healthy donors. Study-wide context: The 120 validation repertoires used the same platform as the approximately 700 first-cohort repertoires (as reported by a later analysis). Whole-study results and caveats: In a later analysis, first-cohort TCR clusters were found to tend to co-occur in the approximately 110 validation repertoires. The study recorded 164 TCR beta chains that were cytomegalovirus-associated.

Sequencing was performed with immunoSEQ multiplex PCR; in TCRdb, only in-frame clones are kept and a portion is missing. Among 100,000 to 130,000 clones listed, roughly 84% were seen once. Specimen: PBMCs. The source is a woman aged 18-35 years in good health and CMV-seronegative. This chain connects TRBV6-1 to TRBJ2-4; TRBD2 aligns across 9 bases. CDR3 bases: TGTGCCAGCAGTGAAGCGCTAGCGGGGGCCAAAAACATTCAGTACTTC. Translated: CASSEALAGAKNIQYF.